These 21 T cell receptor beta chains share one sample of origin, sequenced in a study of tumor and adjacent non-tumor tissue in lung cancer. The library came from three nested PCR rounds adapted from ARM-PCR protocols. Each CDR3 protein is one row after TCRdb ran MiXCR on the multiplex PCR reads. The table lists about 110,000 distinct CDR3 sequences, over 75% of them singletons. RNA was extracted from bulk tissue without any cell sorting. The specimen sequenced was lung tumor tissue. Receptors were obtained from a man between 65 and 85 years old with non-small cell lung cancer.

This clonotype has only one observation. The germline gene is not matched at one end of the junction; a read error may be the cause. The V call is TRBV5-1, the J call TRBJ2-3; possibly TRBD1 or TRBD2 for D (5 bases each). The germline CDR1 and CDR2 sequences are SGHRS and YFSETQ. CDR3 length equals 13 residues. In DNA, the CDR3 is TGCGCCAGCAGGTTCAGGGAGACAGATACGCAGTGTTTT. Translated, it gives CASRFRETDTQCF.

As regards this clonotype: Its ends do not fully match the called genes, so a read error is possible. The chain links TRBV11-2 to TRBJ1-2; D is unresolved. The length of the CDR3 is 15 residues. Germline values: CDR1 SGHAT, CDR2 FQNNGV. The CDR3 region is CASSSTGLANYGYTF. CDR3 in DNA: TGTGCCAGCAGCTCGACTGGACTCGCTAACTACGGCTACACCTTC. Together with reference TRBV11-2 and TRBJ1-2, the CDR3 gives the full variable domain: EAGVAQSPRYKIIEKRQSVAFWCNPISGHATLYWYQQILGQGPKLLIQFQNNGVVDDSQLPKDRFSAERLKGVDSTLKIQPAKLEDSAVYLCASSSTGLANYGYTFGSGTRLTVV.

Only a few counts were recorded for this clonotype. The chain uses TRBV20-1 and TRBJ1-1; tentatively, D is TRBD1 (5 bases). CDR3 length: 14 residues. Germline loops: CDR1 DFQATT, CDR2 SNEGSKA (reference sequence). This chain's CDR3 is CTTSWGFVNTEAFF. Here the CDR3 DNA reads TGCACTACGTCTTGGGGGTTCGTGAACACTGAAGCTTTCTTT.

The chain joins TRBV6-5 to TRBJ1-2; D is unresolved. The CDR3 consists of 16 residues. From germline, CDR1 is MNHEY and CDR2 SVGAGI. Trimming removed 3 bases at V and 4 bases at J, with 18 bases between. The chain's CDR3 is CASSYVRLVLFYGYTF. CDR3 nucleotide sequence: TGTGCCAGCAGTTATGTTCGACTGGTTCTTTTCTATGGCTACACCTTC.

As concerns this clonotype: A read error may produce the germline difference seen at one junction end. The chain joins TRBV5-4 to TRBJ2-5, with TRBD2 identical over 7 bases. Germline V CDR1 and CDR2: SGHNT, YYREEE (reference sequence). This CDR3 has 15 amino acids. CDR3 bases: TGTACCAGCAGCTTGGTCTGGGGGGAGGGGGAGACCCAGTACTTC. Encoded protein: CTSSLVWGEGETQYF.

A remark on this clonotype: A read error is possible here, since a much larger clone lies one base away. Given the absence of the conserved phenylalanine or tryptophan at the CDR3 end, a read error is likely. The chain combines TRBV28 with TRBJ2-7, with D maybe TRBD2 (5 bases). CDR1 MDHEN and CDR2 SYDVKM come from the germline V gene. This CDR3 spans 14 amino acids. The germline V and J ends were trimmed by 4 bases and 1 base, with 11 bases remaining between them. For the CDR3, the DNA is TGTGCCAGCAGTTCAAATGGACTGTCCTACGAGCAGTACTAC. This sequence encodes CASSSNGLSYEQYY.

This clonotype was picked up many times. The chain carries TRBV20-1 and TRBJ2-7; TRBD2 matches 11 bases. In germline, CDR1 is DFQATT, CDR2 SNEGSKA (reference sequence). This CDR3 is 13 amino acids long. Trimming cost V 5 bases and J 3 bases; bases outside gene matches: 3. CDR3: CSAPGLADYEQYF. CDR3 nucleotide sequence: TGCAGTGCTCCGGGACTAGCGGACTACGAGCAGTACTTC.

In its sample, this clonotype was seen many times. This chain joins TRBV20-1 and TRBJ2-5, with 8 bases that match TRBD2. V was clipped by 0 bases and J by 5 bases; unmatched bases: 8. CDR1 is DFQATT, CDR2 SNEGSKA, per germline (reference sequence). The CDR3 is made up of 15 amino acids. CDR3 nucleotides: TGCAGTGCTAGAGATTCGGGGGGGGGCCGGGAGACCCAGTACTTC. Its translation is CSARDSGGGRETQYF.

Points on this clonotype: As the CDR3 is not closed by the conserved phenylalanine or tryptophan, this likely results from a read error. The chain uses TRBV18 and TRBJ2-1; 7 bases are a match to TRBD2. Germline loops: CDR1 KGHSH, CDR2 LQKENI. This CDR3 has 15 residues. Germline trimming cut 4 bases from V and 4 bases from J; bases unmatched to any gene: 7. The CDR3 region is CASSLTSDQYNEQFL. CDR3 DNA: TGTGCCAGCTCACTCACTAGCGACCAATACAATGAGCAGTTCTTA.

This clonotype was seen a handful of times. This chain uses TRBV10-2 with TRBJ2-1; D gene ambiguous. The CDR3 spans 15 residues. V gave up 9 bases and J gave up 8 bases, with 23 bases separating them. Germline lookup yields CDR1 WSHSY and CDR2 SAAADI. CDR3 sequence: CARRPPGPSSHEQFF. The CDR3, as DNA: TGCGCCAGGAGGCCCCCTGGACCCTCTTCTCATGAGCAGTTCTTC.

With respect to this clonotype: The junction shows a germline mismatch at one end, possibly a read error. The gene calls are TRBV11-3 and TRBJ2-7; D perhaps matches TRBD1 (5 bases). Per germline, CDR1 SGHNT and CDR2 YENEEA. The CDR3 has 15 amino acids. CDR3 DNA: TGTGTCAGCAGCCCGATGACAGATTCCGTGTACGAGCAGTACTTT. Translation gives CVSSPMTDSVYEQYF.

J is TRBJ2-5 and V is TRBV29-1; TRBD1 is a possible D gene (6 bases). The germline V and J ends were trimmed by 6 bases and 3 bases, with 23 bases remaining between them. This CDR3 contains 16 residues. Germline CDR1 and CDR2: SQVTM and ANQGSEA. CDR3 amino acids: CSVKPYLETGEETQYF. CDR3 DNA: TGCAGCGTCAAGCCCTACCTCGAGACAGGTGAAGAGACCCAGTACTTC. Complete variable domain (other parts from reference TRBV29-1 and TRBJ2-5): SAVISQKPSRDICQRGTSLTIQCQVDSQVTMMFWYRQQPGQSLTLIATANQGSEATYESGFVIDKFPISRPNLTFSTLTVSNMSPEDSSIYLCSVKPYLETGEETQYFGPGTRLLVL.

This clonotype has more than one count but fewer than ten. One junction end disagrees with the germline gene, perhaps due to a read error. The V call is TRBV11-2, the J call TRBJ1-1; D remains unclear. This CDR3 has 16 amino acids. Germline V gene sequence: CDR1 SGHAT, CDR2 FQNNGV. DNA for the CDR3: TGTGCCAGCAGCTTAACTGAGATGGGGATGAACACTGAAGCTTTCTTC. Translating gives CASSLTEMGMNTEAFF.

A note on this clonotype: One end of the junction does not line up with germline, which may come from a read error. This chain uses TRBV5-4 with TRBJ2-3; the D gene is possibly TRBD1 (5 bases). The CDR3 contains 15 residues. CDR1 and CDR2 from the germline V gene are SGHNT and YYREEE (reference sequence). The CDR3 DNA is TGTGCCAGCAGCTTGGGAGTCCTCAGAACAGGTACGCAGTATTTT. It is translated as CASSLGVLRTGTQYF. Based on the CDR3 plus reference TRBV5-4 and TRBJ2-3, the full variable domain is ETGVTQSPTHLIKTRGQQVTLRCSSQSGHNTVSWYQQALGQGPQFIFQYYREEENGRGNFPPRFSGLQFPNYSSELNVNALELDDSALYLCASSLGVLRTGTQYFGPGTRLTVL.

As for this clonotype: Its ends do not fully match the called genes, so a read error is possible. The chain is built from TRBV27 and TRBJ2-3; D might be TRBD2 (6 bases). The germline gives CDR1 MNHEY, CDR2 SMNVEV (reference sequence). There are 16 residues in the CDR3. The CDR3 sequence is CASSFWGEQGTDTHYF. DNA of the CDR3: TGTGCCAGCAGTTTTTGGGGGGAGCAGGGCACAGATACGCACTATTTT.

The table lists this clonotype with a few counts. This may be a read error, as it is one base from a much larger clone. The CDR3 is CASSGIYRDNEQFF. Written as DNA, the CDR3 is TGTGCCAGCTCCGGGATTTATCGGGACAATGAGCAGTTCTTC. This chain connects TRBV28 to TRBJ2-1; the D gene is possibly TRBD2 (5 bases). Germline V CDR1 and CDR2: MDHEN, SYDVKM. The CDR3 sequence is 14 residues long. Trimming stripped 8 bases from V and 5 bases from J, with 16 bases between.

Details on this clonotype: This sequence may be a read error, since a much larger clone differs from it by one base. The genes are TRBV20-1 and TRBJ2-7, with 7 nucleotides matching TRBD2. CDR3 size: 13 residues. Germline V lookup: CDR1 DFQATT, CDR2 SNEGSKA (reference sequence). The CDR3, as DNA: TGCAGCGTTCCGCGGGAGAGTTTAAGCGAGCAGTACTTC. Translating gives CSVPRESLSEQYF.

A remark on this clonotype: One junction end disagrees with the germline gene, perhaps due to a read error. This chain joins TRBV12-3 or TRBV12-4 and TRBJ2-5; the match to TRBD2 covers 9 bases. CDR3 length: 15 residues. CDR3 region: CASSWLAGMVETQYF. DNA for the CDR3: TGTGCTAGCAGCTGGCTAGCGGGAATGGTGGAGACCCAGTACTTC.

As regards this clonotype: The junction shows a germline mismatch at one end, possibly a read error. V is TRBV29-1 and J is TRBJ2-3; the D gene is possibly TRBD2 (7 bases). There are 17 residues in the CDR3. Germline V gives CDR1 SQVTM, CDR2 ANQGSEA. The chain's CDR3 is CSLIPYVIGGDTDTQYF. The CDR3, as DNA: TGCAGCTTAATCCCATATGTGATAGGGGGGGACACAGATACGCAATATTTT.

Points on this clonotype: A clone one base away is much larger, so this may be a read error. J is TRBJ2-2 and V is TRBV29-1, with 9 positions matching TRBD1. This CDR3 is built from 14 residues. Germline assignment: CDR1 SQVTM and CDR2 ANQGSEA. Losses at the gene ends were 4 bases for V and 9 bases for J; bases not matched to a gene: 9. DNA for the CDR3: TGCAGCGTTGCCGGGACAGGGAATCTCAGGGAGCTGTTTTTT. Amino acid sequence: CSVAGTGNLRELFF.

This chain joins TRBV10-3 and TRBJ1-2, with D perhaps matching TRBD1 (5 bases). Trimming took off 11 bases at V and 5 bases at J, with 24 bases between the two ends. Per germline, CDR1 ENHRY and CDR2 SYGVKD. The CDR3 extends over 15 amino acids. Here the CDR3 DNA reads TGTGCCGTCACTGAGTCTAGCGGGGACTTTTATGGCTACACCTTC. Amino acid sequence: CAVTESSGDFYGYTF.